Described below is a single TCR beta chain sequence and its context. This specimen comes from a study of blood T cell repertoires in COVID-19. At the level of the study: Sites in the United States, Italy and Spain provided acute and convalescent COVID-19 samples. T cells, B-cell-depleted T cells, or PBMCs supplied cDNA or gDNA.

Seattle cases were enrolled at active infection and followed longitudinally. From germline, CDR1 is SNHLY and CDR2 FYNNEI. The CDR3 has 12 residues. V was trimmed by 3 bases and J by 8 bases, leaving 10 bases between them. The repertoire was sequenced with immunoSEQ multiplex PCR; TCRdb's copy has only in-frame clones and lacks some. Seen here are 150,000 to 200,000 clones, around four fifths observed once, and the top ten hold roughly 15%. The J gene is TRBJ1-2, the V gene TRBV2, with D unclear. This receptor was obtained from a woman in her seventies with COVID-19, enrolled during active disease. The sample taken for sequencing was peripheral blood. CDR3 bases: TGTGCCAGCAGTGATATTAAGCTCGGCTACACCTTC. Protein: CASSDIKLGYTF.